This entry lists 3 T cell receptor beta chains sequenced from one sample in a study of blood T cell repertoires in COVID-19. Method: immunoSEQ multiplex PCR; TCRdb's copy keeps in-frame clones and lacks some. The sample contains nearly 110,000 clones, more than 70% of which appear only once. The specimen was peripheral blood. These receptors were obtained from a man between 50 and 59 years old with active or convalescent COVID-19.

The table lists this clone with a few counts. The rearrangement links TRBV28 to TRBJ1-2; the match to TRBD1 covers 10 bases. The CDR3 extends over 14 amino acids. Germline values: CDR1 MDHEN, CDR2 SYDVKM. With V trimmed by 8 bases and J by 7 bases, 10 bases remained unmatched. CDR3 DNA sequence: TGTGCCAGCGAGAGACAGGGGGCTCAGCGTGGCTACACCTTC. Translated: CASERQGAQRGYTF.

The V gene is TRBV9, the J gene TRBJ2-1, with a tentative D call TRBD2 (7 bases). With 3 bases removed from V and 3 bases from J, the gap between germline ends came to 13 bases. The germline gives CDR1 SGDLS, CDR2 YYNGEE. The CDR3 contains 15 residues. Written as DNA, the CDR3 is TGTGCCAGCAGCGAGGGGGGGAGTATCTACAATGAGCAGTTCTTC. Translation gives CASSEGGSIYNEQFF. Supplemented by reference TRBV9 and TRBJ2-1, the full variable domain reads DSGVTQTPKHLITATGQRVTLRCSPRSGDLSVYWYQQSLDQGLQFLIQYYNGEERAKGNILERFSAQQFPDLHSELNLSSLELGDSALYFCASSEGGSIYNEQFFGPGTRLTVL.

The chain couples TRBV18 to TRBJ1-2, with D possibly TRBD1 on 6 matching bases. Germline lookup yields CDR1 KGHSH and CDR2 LQKENI. The CDR3 has 16 amino acids. V gave up 0 bases and J gave up 10 bases, with 21 bases separating them. In DNA form, the CDR3 reads TGTGCCAGCTCACCACCGGACAGCCCGCAATGGGATGCCTACACCTTC. This codes for CASSPPDSPQWDAYTF.